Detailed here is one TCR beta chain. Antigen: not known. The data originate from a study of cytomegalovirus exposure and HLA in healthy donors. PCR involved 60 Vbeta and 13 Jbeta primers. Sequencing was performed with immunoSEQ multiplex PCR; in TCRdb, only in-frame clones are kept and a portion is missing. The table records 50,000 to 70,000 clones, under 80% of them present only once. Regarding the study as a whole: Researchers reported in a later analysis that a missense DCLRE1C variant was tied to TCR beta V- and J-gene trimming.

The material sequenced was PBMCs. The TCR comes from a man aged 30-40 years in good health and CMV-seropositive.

CDR3 loop: CASRRYSNQPQHF. The DNA for the CDR3 is TGTGCCAGCAGACGGTATAGCAATCAGCCCCAGCATTTT. The chain joins TRBV6-5 to TRBJ1-5; unclear D gene. Trimming removed 6 bases at V and 0 bases at J, with 6 bases between. From germline, CDR1 is MNHEY and CDR2 SVGAGI. The CDR3 spans 13 residues.